The rows below give T cell receptor beta chains drawn from one sample of a study of T cell changes during pregnancy in multiple sclerosis. Clones were sequenced by immunoSEQ multiplex PCR, and TCRdb holds only the in-frame ones, with some missing. The repertoire holds around 130,000 clones, with approximately 94% as singletons. The specimen comprised peripheral blood, sampled before pregnancy. Every receptor here comes from a female donor with multiple sclerosis, enrolled in a pregnancy study. Each CDR3 is given with its conserved first and last residue. Each record gives: V gene, CDR3 length, D gene, clone size, J gene, CDR3 protein, CDR3 DNA. D genes are given only for firm matches. Clone size, where shown, is once, few, many, or a class for clones that have expanded.

V: TRBV4-2; length: 15; D: TRBD1; size: NA; J: TRBJ1-1; CDR3: CASSQKTGGETEAFF; DNA: TGTGCCAGCAGCCAAAAGACAGGGGGGGAAACTGAAGCTTTCTTT
V: TRBV7-2; length: 15; D: NA; size: NA; J: TRBJ2-7; CDR3: CASSLERSSSYEQYF; DNA: TGTGCCAGCAGCTTAGAGCGGTCGAGCTCCTACGAGCAGTACTTC
V: TRBV19; length: 15; D: TRBD1; size: NA; J: TRBJ2-7; CDR3: CASSIVGTGTYEQYF; DNA: TGTGCCAGTAGTATTGTTGGGACAGGTACCTACGAGCAGTACTTC
V: TRBV5-4; length: 14; D: NA; size: NA; J: TRBJ2-3; CDR3: CASSLGSYTDTQYF; DNA: TGTGCCAGCAGCTTGGGTAGCTACACAGATACGCAGTATTTT
V: TRBV5-1; length: 18; D: NA; size: NA; J: TRBJ1-3; CDR3: CASSLSFSLTGSGNTIYF; DNA: TGCGCCAGCAGCTTGAGTTTCTCTCTTACAGGGTCTGGAAACACCATATATTTT
V: TRBV2; length: 15; D: NA; size: NA; J: TRBJ1-1; CDR3: CASSETGISFTEAFF; DNA: TGTGCCAGCAGTGAGACAGGTATCAGTTTCACTGAAGCTTTCTTT
V: TRBV5-4; length: 14; D: TRBD1; size: NA; J: TRBJ1-1; CDR3: CASSPWTGNTEAFF; DNA: TGTGCCAGCAGCCCGTGGACAGGGAACACTGAAGCTTTCTTT
V: TRBV18; length: 14; D: TRBD1; size: NA; J: TRBJ2-7; CDR3: CASSRVTGGYEQYF; DNA: TGTGCCAGCTCACGAGTTACAGGGGGGTACGAGCAGTACTTC
V: TRBV6-1; length: 15; D: TRBD2; size: NA; J: TRBJ2-7; CDR3: CASSAWTSALYEQYF; DNA: TGTGCCAGCAGTGCCTGGACTAGCGCGCTCTACGAGCAGTACTTC
V: TRBV6-5; length: 15; D: TRBD1; size: NA; J: TRBJ1-6; CDR3: CASSRPGQGNSPLHF; DNA: TGTGCCAGCAGTCGACCGGGACAGGGTAATTCACCCCTCCACTTT
V: TRBV30; length: 14; D: NA; size: NA; J: TRBJ1-1; CDR3: CAWIGAGLNTEAFF; DNA: TGTGCCTGGATTGGGGCCGGATTGAACACTGAAGCTTTCTTT
V: TRBV2; length: 15; D: TRBD1; size: NA; J: TRBJ2-6; CDR3: CASSTDRAGANVLTF; DNA: TGTGCCAGCAGTACTGACAGGGCTGGGGCCAACGTCCTGACTTTC
V: TRBV4-1; length: 16; D: NA; size: NA; J: TRBJ2-2; CDR3: CASGRGHEARTGELFF; DNA: TGCGCCAGCGGCCGGGGACACGAAGCGAGAACCGGGGAGCTGTTTTTT
V: TRBV19; length: 15; D: NA; size: NA; J: TRBJ2-1; CDR3: CASSTGRGSYNEQFF; DNA: TGTGCCAGTAGCACAGGGAGGGGCTCCTACAATGAGCAGTTCTTC
V: TRBV19; length: 15; D: TRBD1; size: NA; J: TRBJ2-3; CDR3: CASSPWTGGTDTQYF; DNA: TGTGCCAGTAGTCCTTGGACAGGGGGCACAGATACGCAGTATTTT
V: TRBV18; length: 17; D: NA; size: NA; J: TRBJ1-3; CDR3: CASSPSATAGRRNTIYF; DNA: TGTGCCAGCTCACCTTCGGCGACGGCAGGGAGGCGGAACACCATATATTTT
V: TRBV5-6; length: 14; D: NA; size: NA; J: TRBJ1-2; CDR3: CASSLVQTNYGYTF; DNA: TGTGCCAGCAGCTTGGTACAGACTAACTATGGCTACACCTTC
V: TRBV11-2; length: 14; D: TRBD2; size: NA; J: TRBJ2-7; CDR3: CASSGTSGPYEQYF; DNA: TGTGCCAGCAGCGGGACTAGCGGTCCCTACGAGCAGTACTTC
V: TRBV5-1; length: 15; D: NA; size: NA; J: TRBJ2-5; CDR3: CASSLNPRVQETQYF; DNA: TGCGCCAGCAGCTTGAATCCCAGGGTCCAAGAGACCCAGTACTTC
V: TRBV6-1; length: 13; D: NA; size: NA; J: TRBJ1-2; CDR3: CASRTAGGYGYTF; DNA: TGTGCCAGCAGGACGGCGGGGGGATATGGCTACACCTTC
V: TRBV5-1; length: 16; D: NA; size: NA; J: TRBJ2-7; CDR3: CASSLEAGKDAYEQYF; DNA: TGCGCCAGCAGCTTGGAGGCAGGGAAAGATGCTTACGAGCAGTACTTC
V: TRBV5-6; length: 12; D: NA; size: few; J: TRBJ1-1; CDR3: CASSLAGGEAFF; DNA: TGTGCCAGCAGCTTGGCCGGGGGAGAAGCTTTCTTT
V: TRBV5-1; length: 14; D: NA; size: NA; J: TRBJ1-2; CDR3: CASSSLQEDYGYTF; DNA: TGCGCCAGCAGCTCGTTGCAGGAGGACTATGGCTACACCTTC
V: TRBV5-6; length: 14; D: TRBD1; size: NA; J: TRBJ1-2; CDR3: CASSTDRAIYGYTF; DNA: TGTGCCAGCAGCACCGACAGGGCGATCTATGGCTACACCTTC
V: TRBV5-4; length: 16; D: TRBD1; size: NA; J: TRBJ2-5; CDR3: CASSYPGQGTKETQYF; DNA: TGTGCCAGCAGCTACCCGGGACAGGGGACCAAAGAGACCCAGTACTTC
V: TRBV4-2; length: 16; D: TRBD2; size: once; J: TRBJ2-2; CDR3: CASSPLAGGLTGELFF; DNA: TGTGCCAGCAGCCCCCTCGCGGGGGGCCTCACCGGGGAGCTGTTTTTT
V: TRBV6-1; length: 13; D: TRBD1; size: NA; J: TRBJ1-3; CDR3: CAIQGADGNTIYF; DNA: TGTGCCATCCAGGGGGCGGATGGAAACACCATATATTTT
V: TRBV27; length: 16; D: TRBD1; size: NA; J: TRBJ1-1; CDR3: CASSSMTGGVYTEAFF; DNA: TGTGCCAGCAGTTCGATGACAGGGGGCGTTTACACTGAAGCTTTCTTT
V: TRBV5-1; length: 15; D: NA; size: NA; J: TRBJ2-2; CDR3: CASSPRVVGTGELFF; DNA: TGCGCCAGCAGCCCCAGGGTCGTCGGGACCGGGGAGCTGTTTTTT
V: TRBV5-1; length: 15; D: NA; size: NA; J: TRBJ1-6; CDR3: CASSLGQTRNSPLHF; DNA: TGCGCCAGCAGCCTAGGACAGACCCGGAATTCACCCCTCCACTTT
V: TRBV29-1; length: 12; D: TRBD1; size: few; J: TRBJ1-1; CDR3: CSVETGRLEAFF; DNA: TGCAGCGTCGAGACAGGGCGACTTGAAGCTTTCTTT
V: TRBV9; length: 13; D: NA; size: once; J: TRBJ2-3; CDR3: CASSVIGTDTQYF; DNA: TGTGCCAGCAGCGTAATAGGCACAGATACGCAGTATTTT
V: TRBV30; length: 14; D: NA; size: NA; J: TRBJ1-1; CDR3: CAWSVVVMNTEAFF; DNA: TGTGCCTGGAGTGTAGTAGTCATGAACACTGAAGCTTTCTTT
V: TRBV6-5; length: 15; D: TRBD1; size: NA; J: TRBJ1-6; CDR3: CASSLGTGAYSPLHF; DNA: TGTGCCAGCAGTTTAGGGACAGGGGCGTATTCACCCCTCCACTTT
V: TRBV19; length: 14; D: TRBD2; size: NA; J: TRBJ2-3; CDR3: CASSIGTSPDTQYF; DNA: TGTGCCAGTAGTATAGGGACTAGCCCCGATACGCAGTATTTT
V: TRBV10-3; length: 13; D: TRBD1; size: NA; J: TRBJ2-7; CDR3: CAITWDRVHEQYF; DNA: TGTGCCATCACCTGGGACAGGGTCCACGAGCAGTACTTC
V: TRBV5-1; length: 13; D: NA; size: NA; J: TRBJ1-5; CDR3: CASSLSGGQPQHF; DNA: TGCGCCAGCAGCTTGAGCGGGGGTCAGCCCCAGCATTTT
V: TRBV7-3; length: 16; D: TRBD2; size: NA; J: TRBJ2-1; CDR3: CASSLIRAGGSNEQFF; DNA: TGTGCCAGCAGCTTAATTCGGGCGGGAGGAAGCAATGAGCAGTTCTTC
V: TRBV5-6; length: 13; D: NA; size: once; J: TRBJ1-2; CDR3: CASSLATGNGYTF; DNA: TGTGCCAGCAGCTTGGCCACGGGGAATGGCTACACCTTC
V: TRBV5-4; length: 15; D: TRBD1; size: NA; J: TRBJ2-2; CDR3: CASSRQGRDTGELFF; DNA: TGTGCCAGCAGCAGACAGGGTAGAGACACCGGGGAGCTGTTTTTT
V: TRBV5-4; length: 13; D: TRBD1; size: NA; J: TRBJ1-2; CDR3: CASSPGTGFGYTF; DNA: TGTGCCAGCAGCCCTGGGACAGGGTTTGGCTACACCTTC
V: TRBV7-9; length: 16; D: NA; size: NA; J: TRBJ1-5; CDR3: CASSLAGAGEVQPQHF; DNA: TGTGCCAGCAGCTTAGCGGGAGCAGGGGAAGTCCAGCCCCAGCATTTT